Following are 2 T cell receptor beta chains from one sample sequenced in a study of blood T cell repertoires in COVID-19. The table came from immunoSEQ multiplex PCR; TCRdb's copy has only in-frame clones and leaves some out. The table shows approximately 300,000 clones, with 70% to 90% occurring only once. The sequencing sample was made of PBMCs or T cells enriched from blood (not recorded which). These receptor sequences come from a woman aged 18-29 years who had recovered from COVID-19.

The J gene is TRBJ2-2, the V gene TRBV3-1 (or the pseudogene TRBV3-2), with a tentative D call TRBD2 (5 bases). The CDR3 has 16 amino acids. Germline CDR1 reads LGHDT; CDR2 reads YNNKEL (reference sequence). V was shortened by 0 bases and J by 7 bases, with 15 bases between the two germline ends. In DNA form, the CDR3 reads TGTGCCAGCAGCCAAGATAGGCTATCACGGGGCGGGGAGCTGTTTTTT. It yields the protein CASSQDRLSRGGELFF.

For this clone: The sample contains more than one DNA sequence encoding this CDR3. The V call is TRBV10-3, the J call TRBJ1-1, with 9 nucleotides matching TRBD1. CDR3 length: 12 residues. Germline assignment: CDR1 ENHRY and CDR2 SYGVKD. Trimming at V came to 8 bases and at J to 4 bases, leaving 2 bases not matched to a gene. CDR3 sequence (DNA): TGTGCCATCTCGGACAGGGGCACTGAAGCTTTCTTT. It translates to CAISDRGTEAFF.